The rows below give T cell receptor beta chains drawn from one sample of a study of T cell responses to AZD1222 COVID-19 vaccine. Clones were read by immunoSEQ multiplex PCR, and TCRdb kept only the in-frame ones, dropping some. Counted here are about 84,000 clones, around nine tenths occurring once; the ten biggest clones make up around a tenth. The sequenced sample was peripheral blood, obtained 28 days after the second AZD1222 dose. These receptors all come from an adult who received the AZD1222 COVID-19 vaccine. The CDR3 runs from the conserved cysteine through the conserved F or W. A D gene is named only where the DNA matches it firmly. The listing skips clone size in some rows; elsewhere it reads once, few, many or a size class.

j_call clone_size d_call v_call cdr3_aa cdr3_nt
TRBJ2-2 once TRBD2 TRBV10-1 CASTPGLAHTGELFF TGCGCCAGCACCCCGGGACTAGCGCACACCGGGGAGCTGTTTTTT
TRBJ2-3 . TRBD2 TRBV10-2 CASSALAGFPDTQYF TGCGCCAGCTCCGCACTAGCGGGGTTCCCAGATACGCAGTATTTT
TRBJ1-1 . . TRBV2 CASLTVTEAFF TGTGCCAGCCTGACTGTCACTGAAGCTTTCTTT
TRBJ2-4 . . TRBV18 CASSPGRAKNIQYF TGTGCCAGCTCACCAGGAAGGGCCAAAAACATTCAGTACTTC
TRBJ2-6 . . TRBV6-4 CASSVEAGANVLTF TGTGCCAGCAGTGTGGAGGCTGGGGCCAACGTCCTGACTTTC
TRBJ2-1 . . TRBV9 CASSPHELLSYNEQFF TGTGCCAGCAGTCCCCACGAGCTACTATCCTACAATGAGCAGTTCTTC
TRBJ1-5 . TRBD1 TRBV12-3/TRBV12-4 CASSTGGNQPQHF TGTGCCAGCAGTACAGGGGGAAATCAGCCCCAGCATTTT
TRBJ2-5 once TRBD1 TRBV7-3 CASSSTGGQETQYF TGTGCCAGCAGCTCGACAGGGGGCCAAGAGACCCAGTACTTC
TRBJ2-5 . TRBD2 TRBV11-1 CASSAPSGEETQYF TGTGCCAGCAGCGCACCTAGCGGTGAAGAGACCCAGTACTTC
TRBJ1-5 . . TRBV28 CASRGSNQPQHF TGTGCCAGCAGAGGTAGCAATCAGCCCCAGCATTTT
TRBJ1-5 . . TRBV21-1 CASSKGEYQPQHF TGTGCCAGCAGCAAAGGGGAGTATCAGCCCCAGCATTTT
TRBJ1-1 . . TRBV7-3 CASSFSGLGTEAFF TGTGCCAGCAGCTTCTCGGGACTCGGCACTGAAGCTTTCTTT
TRBJ2-5 once TRBD2 TRBV11-2 CASSPTSGRVETQYF TGTGCCAGCAGCCCTACTAGCGGGAGAGTGGAGACCCAGTACTTC
TRBJ1-1 . . TRBV30 CAWRPKNTEAFF TGTGCCTGGAGACCTAAGAACACTGAAGCTTTCTTT
TRBJ2-6 . TRBD1 TRBV18 CASSPRTGNPGANVLTF TGTGCCAGCTCACCCCGGACAGGTAATCCTGGGGCCAACGTCCTGACTTTC
TRBJ1-1 . . TRBV7-9 CASSLALTEAFF TGTGCCAGCAGCTTAGCATTAACTGAAGCTTTCTTT
TRBJ2-3 . . TRBV5-6 CASSLPGENTDTQYF TGTGCCAGCAGCTTGCCAGGGGAAAACACAGATACGCAGTATTTT
TRBJ2-7 . . TRBV2 CASRPSGSSYEQYF TGTGCCAGCAGACCGAGCGGAAGCTCCTACGAGCAGTACTTC
TRBJ1-2 . TRBD1 TRBV5-1 CASSPGGTGGQNYGYTF TGCGCCAGCAGCCCGGGGGGGACAGGAGGGCAAAACTATGGCTACACCTTC
TRBJ2-1 . TRBD1 TRBV3-1/TRBV3-2 CASSNAGTGAYNEQFF TGTGCCAGCAGCAACGCAGGGACAGGGGCCTACAATGAGCAGTTCTTC